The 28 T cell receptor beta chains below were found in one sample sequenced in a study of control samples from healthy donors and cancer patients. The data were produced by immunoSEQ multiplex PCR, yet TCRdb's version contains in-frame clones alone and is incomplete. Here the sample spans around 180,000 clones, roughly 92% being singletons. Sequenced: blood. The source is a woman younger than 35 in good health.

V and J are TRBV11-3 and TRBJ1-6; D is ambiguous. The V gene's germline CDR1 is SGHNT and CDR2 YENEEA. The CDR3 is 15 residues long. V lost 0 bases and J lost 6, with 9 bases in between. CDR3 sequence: CASSLDTAVNSPLHF. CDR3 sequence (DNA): TGTGCCAGCAGCTTAGATACAGCAGTTAATTCACCCCTCCACTTT.

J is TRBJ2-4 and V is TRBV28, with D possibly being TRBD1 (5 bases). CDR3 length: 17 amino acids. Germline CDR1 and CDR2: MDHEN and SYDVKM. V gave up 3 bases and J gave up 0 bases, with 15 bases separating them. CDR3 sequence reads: CASSFEASRVAKNIQYF. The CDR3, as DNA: TGTGCCAGCAGTTTTGAGGCTTCCAGGGTAGCCAAAAACATTCAGTACTTC.

The CDR3 here is CASSPGRGGGNTIYF. The CDR3 coding sequence is TGTGCCAGCAGCCCGGGGAGGGGTGGTGGAAACACCATATATTTT. V gene TRBV7-9 combines with J gene TRBJ1-3, with D possibly being TRBD1 (5 bases). Germline lookup yields CDR1 SEHNR and CDR2 FQNEAQ (reference sequence). CDR3 size: 15 residues. The V and J ends lost 5 bases and 3 bases respectively, with 14 bases between them.

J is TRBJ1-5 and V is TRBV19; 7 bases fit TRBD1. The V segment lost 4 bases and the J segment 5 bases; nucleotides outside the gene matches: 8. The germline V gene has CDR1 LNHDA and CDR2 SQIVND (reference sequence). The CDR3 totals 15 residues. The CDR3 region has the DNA TGTGCCAGTAGTACTGGGAGGGGGCCACATCAGCCCCAGCATTTT. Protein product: CASSTGRGPHQPQHF. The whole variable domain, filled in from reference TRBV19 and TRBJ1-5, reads DGGITQSPKYLFRKEGQNVTLSCEQNLNHDAMYWYRQDPGQGLRLIYYSQIVNDFQKGDIAEGYSVSREKKESFPLTVTSAQKNPTAFYLCASSTGRGPHQPQHFGDGTRLSIL.

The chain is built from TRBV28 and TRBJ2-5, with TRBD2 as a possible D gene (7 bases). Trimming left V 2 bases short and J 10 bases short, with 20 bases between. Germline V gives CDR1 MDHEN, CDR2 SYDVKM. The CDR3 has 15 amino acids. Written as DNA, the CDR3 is TGTGCCAGCAGTTTAGGCGGGGGCCGGAGGGGCAACCAGTACTTC. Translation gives CASSLGGGRRGNQYF.

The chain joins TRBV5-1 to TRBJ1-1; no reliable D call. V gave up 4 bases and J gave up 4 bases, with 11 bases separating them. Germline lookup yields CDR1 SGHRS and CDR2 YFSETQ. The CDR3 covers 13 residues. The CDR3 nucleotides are TGCGCCAGCAGCCCGGCCCTTGGCACTGAAGCTTTCTTT. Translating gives CASSPALGTEAFF.

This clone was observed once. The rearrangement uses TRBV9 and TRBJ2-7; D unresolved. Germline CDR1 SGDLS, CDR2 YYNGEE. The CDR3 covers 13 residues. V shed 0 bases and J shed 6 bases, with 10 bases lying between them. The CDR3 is CASSVVPGFEQYF. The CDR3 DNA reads TGTGCCAGCAGCGTAGTCCCCGGGTTCGAGCAGTACTTC.

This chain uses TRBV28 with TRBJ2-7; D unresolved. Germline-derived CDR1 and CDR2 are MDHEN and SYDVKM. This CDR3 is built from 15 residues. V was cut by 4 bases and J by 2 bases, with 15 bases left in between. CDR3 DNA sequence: TGTGCCAGCAGTTCCCAACGGTCGCCCACCTACGAGCAGTACTTC. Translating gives CASSSQRSPTYEQYF. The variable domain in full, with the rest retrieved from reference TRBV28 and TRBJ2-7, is DVKVTQSSRYLVKRTGEKVFLECVQDMDHENMFWYRQDPGLGLRLIYFSYDVKMKEKGDIPEGYSVSREKKERFSLILESASTNQTSMYLCASSSQRSPTYEQYFGPGTRLTVT.

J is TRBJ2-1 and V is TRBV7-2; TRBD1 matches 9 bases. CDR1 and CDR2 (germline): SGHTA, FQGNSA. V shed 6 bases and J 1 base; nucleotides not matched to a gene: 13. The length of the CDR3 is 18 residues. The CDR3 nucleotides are TGTGCCAGCAGACAAGGACAGGGGAAAAGCTTTTCCTACAATGAGCAGTTCTTC. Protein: CASRQGQGKSFSYNEQFF.

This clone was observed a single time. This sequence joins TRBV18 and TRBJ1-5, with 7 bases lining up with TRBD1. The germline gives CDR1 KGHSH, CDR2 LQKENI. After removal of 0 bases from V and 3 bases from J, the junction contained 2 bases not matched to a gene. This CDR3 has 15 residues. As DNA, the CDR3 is TGTGCCAGCTCACCACCGGGACAGATCAATCAGCCCCAGCATTTT. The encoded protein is CASSPPGQINQPQHF.

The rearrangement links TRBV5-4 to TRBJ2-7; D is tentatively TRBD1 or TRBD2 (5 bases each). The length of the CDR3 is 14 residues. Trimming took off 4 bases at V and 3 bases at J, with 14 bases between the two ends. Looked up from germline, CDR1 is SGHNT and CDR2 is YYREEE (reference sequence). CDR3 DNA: TGTGCCAGCAGCCGAGGGGAAGTAGGCTACGAGCAGTACTTC. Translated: CASSRGEVGYEQYF.

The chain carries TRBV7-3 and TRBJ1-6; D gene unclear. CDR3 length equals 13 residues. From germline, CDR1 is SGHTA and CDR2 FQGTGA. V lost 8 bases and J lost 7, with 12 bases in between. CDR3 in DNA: TGTGCCAGCTCGCGGACTGCAAATTCACCCCTCCACTTT. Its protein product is CASSRTANSPLHF.

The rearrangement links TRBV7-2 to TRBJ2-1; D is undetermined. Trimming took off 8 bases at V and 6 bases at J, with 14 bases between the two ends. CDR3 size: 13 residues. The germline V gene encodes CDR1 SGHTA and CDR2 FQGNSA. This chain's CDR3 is CASGNQLGNEQFF. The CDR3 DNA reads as TGTGCCAGCGGGAATCAGCTCGGCAATGAGCAGTTCTTC.

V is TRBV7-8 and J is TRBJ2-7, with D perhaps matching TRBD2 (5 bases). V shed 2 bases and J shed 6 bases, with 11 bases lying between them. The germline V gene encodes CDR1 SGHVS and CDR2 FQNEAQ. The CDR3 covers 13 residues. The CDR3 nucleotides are TGTGCCAGCAGCTTATATCTAGCCGTCGAGCAGTACTTC. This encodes CASSLYLAVEQYF.

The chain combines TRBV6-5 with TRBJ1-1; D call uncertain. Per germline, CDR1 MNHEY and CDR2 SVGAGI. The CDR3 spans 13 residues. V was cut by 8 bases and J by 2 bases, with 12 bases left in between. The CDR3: CASSTDLNTEAFF. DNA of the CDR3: TGTGCCAGCTCTACAGACCTCAACACTGAAGCTTTCTTT.

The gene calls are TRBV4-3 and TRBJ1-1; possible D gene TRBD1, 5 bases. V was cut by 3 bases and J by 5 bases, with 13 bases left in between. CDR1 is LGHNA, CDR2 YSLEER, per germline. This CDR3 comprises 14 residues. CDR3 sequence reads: CASSHGTRPTEAFF. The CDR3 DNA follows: TGCGCCAGCAGCCATGGGACGCGACCGACTGAAGCTTTCTTT.

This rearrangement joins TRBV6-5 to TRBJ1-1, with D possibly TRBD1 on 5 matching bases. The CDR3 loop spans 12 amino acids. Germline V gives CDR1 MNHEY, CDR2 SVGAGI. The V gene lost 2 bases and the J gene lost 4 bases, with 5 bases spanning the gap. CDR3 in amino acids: CASSYGGTEAFF. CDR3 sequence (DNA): TGTGCCAGCAGTTACGGGGGCACTGAAGCTTTCTTT.

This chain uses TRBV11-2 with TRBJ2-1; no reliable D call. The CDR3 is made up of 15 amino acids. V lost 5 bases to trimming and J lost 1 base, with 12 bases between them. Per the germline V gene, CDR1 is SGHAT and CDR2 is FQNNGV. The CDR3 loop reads CASSLVPISYNEQFF. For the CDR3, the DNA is TGTGCCAGCAGCCTTGTCCCAATATCCTACAATGAGCAGTTCTTC.

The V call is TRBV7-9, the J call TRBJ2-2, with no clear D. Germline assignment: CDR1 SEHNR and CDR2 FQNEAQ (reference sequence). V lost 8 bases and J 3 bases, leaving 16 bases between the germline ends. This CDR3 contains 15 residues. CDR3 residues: CASAPPPMDTGELFF. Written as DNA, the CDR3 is TGTGCCAGCGCTCCGCCGCCAATGGACACCGGGGAGCTGTTTTTT. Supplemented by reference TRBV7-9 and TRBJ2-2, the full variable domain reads DTGVSQNPRHKITKRGQNVTFRCDPISEHNRLYWYRQTLGQGPEFLTYFQNEAQLEKSRLLSDRFSAERPKGSFSTLEIQRTEQGDSAMYLCASAPPPMDTGELFFGEGSRLTVL.

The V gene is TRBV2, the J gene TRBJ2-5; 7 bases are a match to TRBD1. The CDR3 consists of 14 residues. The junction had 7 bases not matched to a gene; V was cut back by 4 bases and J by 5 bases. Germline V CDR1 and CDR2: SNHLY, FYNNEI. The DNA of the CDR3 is TGTGCCAGCAGTGTACCCGACAGGGAGGAGACCCAGTACTTC. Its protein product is CASSVPDREETQYF.

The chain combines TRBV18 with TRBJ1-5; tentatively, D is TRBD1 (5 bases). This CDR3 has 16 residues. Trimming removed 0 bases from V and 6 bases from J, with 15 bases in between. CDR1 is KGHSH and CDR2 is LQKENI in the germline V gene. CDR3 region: CASSPPGGLVGQPQHF. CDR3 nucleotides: TGTGCCAGCTCACCACCTGGGGGTCTTGTGGGTCAGCCCCAGCATTTT.

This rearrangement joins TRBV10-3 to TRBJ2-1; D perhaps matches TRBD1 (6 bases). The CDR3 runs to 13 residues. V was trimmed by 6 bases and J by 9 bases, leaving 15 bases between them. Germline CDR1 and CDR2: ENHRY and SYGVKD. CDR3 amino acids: CAIREALRGEQFF. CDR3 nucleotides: TGTGCCATCAGGGAGGCGCTCAGGGGTGAGCAGTTCTTC.

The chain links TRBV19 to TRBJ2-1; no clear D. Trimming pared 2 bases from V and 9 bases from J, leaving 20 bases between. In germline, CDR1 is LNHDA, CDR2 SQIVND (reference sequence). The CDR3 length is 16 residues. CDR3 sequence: CASSISLFSPGAEQFF. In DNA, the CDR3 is TGTGCCAGTAGTATATCCCTATTCAGTCCGGGTGCTGAGCAGTTCTTC.

For the CDR3, the DNA is TGTGCCACCAGTGATTCGTCGGCCAACCTCTATGGCTACACCTTC. It translates to CATSDSSANLYGYTF. The chain links TRBV24-1 to TRBJ1-2, with D unclear. V was pared by 2 bases and J by 4 bases, with 13 bases between. Germline V gene lookup returns CDR1 KGHDR and CDR2 SFDVKD. CDR3 length equals 15 residues.

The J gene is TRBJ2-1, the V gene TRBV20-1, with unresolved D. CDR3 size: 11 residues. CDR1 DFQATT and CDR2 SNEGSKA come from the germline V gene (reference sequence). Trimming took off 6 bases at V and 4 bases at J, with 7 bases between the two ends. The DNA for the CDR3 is TGCAGTGCGGGTAAATACAATGAGCAGTTCTTC. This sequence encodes CSAGKYNEQFF.

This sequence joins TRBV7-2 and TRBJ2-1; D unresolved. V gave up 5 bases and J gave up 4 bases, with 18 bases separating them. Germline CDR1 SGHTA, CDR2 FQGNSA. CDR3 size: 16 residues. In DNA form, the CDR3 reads TGTGCCAGCAGCATCAAGGAGCCCGGCTTATACAATGAGCAGTTCTTC. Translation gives CASSIKEPGLYNEQFF.

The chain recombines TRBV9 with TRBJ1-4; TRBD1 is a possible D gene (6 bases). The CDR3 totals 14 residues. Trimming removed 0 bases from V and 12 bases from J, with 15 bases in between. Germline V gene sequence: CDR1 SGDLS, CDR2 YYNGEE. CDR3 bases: TGTGCCAGCAGCGTAGAAAACAGGGTTGAGGAACTGTTTTTT. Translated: CASSVENRVEELFF. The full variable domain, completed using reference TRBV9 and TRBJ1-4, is DSGVTQTPKHLITATGQRVTLRCSPRSGDLSVYWYQQSLDQGLQFLIQYYNGEERAKGNILERFSAQQFPDLHSELNLSSLELGDSALYFCASSVENRVEELFFGSGTQLSVL.

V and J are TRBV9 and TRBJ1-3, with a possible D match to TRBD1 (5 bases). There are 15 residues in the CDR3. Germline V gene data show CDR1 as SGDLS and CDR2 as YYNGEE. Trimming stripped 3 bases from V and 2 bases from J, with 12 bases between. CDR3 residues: CASSADRPTGNTIYF. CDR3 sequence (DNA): TGTGCCAGCAGCGCCGACAGACCGACTGGAAACACCATATATTTT.